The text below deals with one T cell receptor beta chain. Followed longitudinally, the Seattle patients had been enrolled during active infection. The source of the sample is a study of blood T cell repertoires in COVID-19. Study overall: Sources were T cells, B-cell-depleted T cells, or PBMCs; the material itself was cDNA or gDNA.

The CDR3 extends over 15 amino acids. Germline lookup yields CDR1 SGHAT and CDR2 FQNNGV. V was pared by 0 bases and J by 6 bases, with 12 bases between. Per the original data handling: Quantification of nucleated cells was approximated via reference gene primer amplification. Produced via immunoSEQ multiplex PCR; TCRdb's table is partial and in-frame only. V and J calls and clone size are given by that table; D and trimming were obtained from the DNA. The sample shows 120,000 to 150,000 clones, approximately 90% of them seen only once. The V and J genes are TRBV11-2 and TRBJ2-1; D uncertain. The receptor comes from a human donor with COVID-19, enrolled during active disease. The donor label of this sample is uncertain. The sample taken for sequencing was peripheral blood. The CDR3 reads CASSLERWRFNEQFF. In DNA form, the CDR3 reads TGTGCCAGCAGCTTAGAAAGGTGGAGATTCAATGAGCAGTTCTTC.